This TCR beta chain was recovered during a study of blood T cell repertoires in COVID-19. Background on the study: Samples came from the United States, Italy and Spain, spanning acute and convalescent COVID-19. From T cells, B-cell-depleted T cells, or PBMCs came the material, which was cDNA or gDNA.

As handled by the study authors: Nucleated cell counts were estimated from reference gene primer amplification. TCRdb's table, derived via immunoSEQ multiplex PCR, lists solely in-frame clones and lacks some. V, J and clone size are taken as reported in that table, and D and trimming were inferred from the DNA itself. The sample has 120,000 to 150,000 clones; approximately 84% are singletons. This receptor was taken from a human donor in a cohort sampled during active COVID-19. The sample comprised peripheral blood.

In nucleotides, the CDR3 is TGTGCCAGCAGTGAACAGGGGCGAGTTGGAAACACCATATATTTT. This gives the protein CASSEQGRVGNTIYF. J is TRBJ1-3 and V is TRBV6-1, with D perhaps matching TRBD1 (6 bases). CDR1 is MNHNS, CDR2 SASEGT, per germline. V was cut by 2 bases and J by 3 bases, with 11 bases left in between. CDR3 length equals 15 residues.